This TCR beta chain was identified in a study of T cells in Graves' hyperthyroidism and ophthalmopathy. Notes on the study in general: Most thyroid clonotypes expanded above 0.001 appeared in blood too. The authors' 13 V-J model separated ophthalmopathy from stable hyperthyroidism.

CDR3 length: 14 amino acids. Looked up from germline, CDR1 is ENHRY and CDR2 is SYGVKD. The trim removed 4 bases at V and 9 bases at J, leaving 9 bases unmatched. Any patient presenting with uncontrolled infection, other autoimmune disease, pregnancy or lactation was left out. Diagnostic assessment was based on clinical symptoms, serum thyroxine and TRAb, thyroid ultrasound and orbital computed tomography. This clonotype was detected a few times. Its antigen is undetermined. The source material, RNA transcripts, was used to amplify TCR beta CDR3 regions. A set of HTBI primers served as the primers for a first-round RT-PCR of the TCR CDR3. TCRdb processed the multiplex PCR reads anew with MiXCR; each CDR3 protein has one entry. The sample contains fewer than 650,000 distinct CDR3 sequences, over 35% of which appear only once.

The clonotype comes from an adult woman with Graves' disease, either hyperthyroidism or ophthalmopathy (not recorded which). V and J are TRBV10-3 and TRBJ2-5; 9 bases match TRBD1. Sequencing was done on a sample of peripheral blood or thyroid tissue (not recorded which). The CDR3 is CAISGDRAGQPQYF. The CDR3 nucleotides read TGTGCCATCAGTGGGGACAGGGCGGGTCAGCCCCAGTACTTC.